Listed below are T cell receptor beta chains from one sample, sequenced in a study of T cell responses to AZD1222 COVID-19 vaccine. TCRdb keeps only in-frame clones here, not all; method: immunoSEQ multiplex PCR. The sample comprises about 97,000 clones, over 80% of which are singletons, and around 6.9% rests with the top ten. The starting material was peripheral blood, obtained on day 0 of AZD1222 vaccination. The receptors shown here come from an adult in good health. Both conserved end residues are part of each CDR3. D genes are given only for firm matches. Not all rows give a size; the values are once, few, many and, for expanded clones, a class.

TRBV7-9	TRBJ1-4	once	NA	TGTGCCAGCAGCCCCGGGGCAGCCGGTGACCATGAAAAACTGTTTTTT	CASSPGAAGDHEKLFF
TRBV10-3	TRBJ2-6	NA	NA	TGTGCCATCTCCCCAGTTGGGGTCACCTCTGGGGCCAACGTCCTGACTTTC	CAISPVGVTSGANVLTF
TRBV30	TRBJ1-5	once	NA	TGTGCCTGGAGTGGACGAGGGTCCGGTCAGCCCCAGCATTTT	CAWSGRGSGQPQHF
TRBV27	TRBJ2-7	NA	NA	TGTGCCAGCAGTTTCCTCCAGGGGAGGGTATACGAGCAGTACTTC	CASSFLQGRVYEQYF
TRBV7-9	TRBJ2-7	NA	TRBD1	TGTGCCAGCAGCTGGCCGGGGACAGTTGGGGAGTACTTC	CASSWPGTVGEYF
TRBV9	TRBJ1-2	NA	NA	TGTGCCAGCAGCTTAATGATAGGGCCTCGAGGTGGCTACACCTTC	CASSLMIGPRGGYTF
TRBV7-9	TRBJ1-2	NA	NA	TGTGCCAGCAGCTTAGTGGGGGGCTATGGCTACACCTTC	CASSLVGGYGYTF
TRBV6-4	TRBJ2-3	NA	TRBD2	TGTGCCAGCAGTGAGCGGGGGGGCACAGATACGCAGTATTTT	CASSERGGTDTQYF
TRBV27	TRBJ2-5	NA	NA	TGTGCCAGCAGTTTATCCAGGGCTCAAGAGACCCAGTACTTC	CASSLSRAQETQYF
TRBV9	TRBJ1-3	once	NA	TGTGCCAGCAGTCCGGGCTCTGGAAACACCATATATTTT	CASSPGSGNTIYF
TRBV12-3/TRBV12-4	TRBJ1-4	NA	NA	TGTGCCAGCAGCTCATTGGGTAATGAAAAACTGTTTTTT	CASSSLGNEKLFF
TRBV19	TRBJ1-6	NA	NA	TGTGCCAGTAGTGACCATTCACCCCTCCACTTT	CASSDHSPLHF
TRBV10-1	TRBJ2-1	once	NA	TGCGCCAGCAGTGAGTCAGGACAAAGCTCCTACAATGAGCAGTTCTTC	CASSESGQSSYNEQFF
TRBV18	TRBJ2-5	NA	NA	TGTGCCAGCTCACCACAGAGCGTCCCCAGAAGGGAGACCCAGTACTTC	CASSPQSVPRRETQYF
TRBV9	TRBJ2-2	once	TRBD2	TGTGCCAGCAGCGCGGGACTAGCGGGACTGGGGGAGCTGTTTTTT	CASSAGLAGLGELFF
TRBV3-1/TRBV3-2	TRBJ2-5	NA	TRBD1	TGTGCCAGCAGCCAAGGGTCGACAGGGTCGTACGAGACCCAGTACTTC	CASSQGSTGSYETQYF
TRBV19	TRBJ2-7	NA	NA	TGTGCCAGTAGTGGGGGATACGAGCAGTACTTC	CASSGGYEQYF
TRBV6-2/TRBV6-3	TRBJ2-7	NA	NA	TGTGCCAGCAGTTACTGGGCAGGGGGGGCCTACGAGCAGTACTTC	CASSYWAGGAYEQYF
TRBV28	TRBJ1-5	NA	NA	TGTGCCACGTGTACAGGGATGCGCAATCAGCCCCAGCATTTT	CATCTGMRNQPQHF
TRBV10-3	TRBJ2-7	few	NA	TGTGCCATCAGTGAGGGAGGCTGGGGCTACGAGCAGTACTTC	CAISEGGWGYEQYF
TRBV5-8	TRBJ2-5	NA	NA	TGTGCCAGCAGGGAAAAGGGGGAGCGGCGTTCTGGGACCCAGTACTTC	CASREKGERRSGTQYF
TRBV7-3	TRBJ1-2	NA	TRBD1	TGTGCCAGCAGCTTAACTTCCCGGGACAGTAACTATGGCTACACCTTC	CASSLTSRDSNYGYTF
TRBV5-1	TRBJ2-5	NA	NA	TGCGCCAGCAGCTTGGGGGGCGGTGGACAAGAGACCCAGTACTTC	CASSLGGGGQETQYF
TRBV25-1	TRBJ2-1	NA	TRBD2	TGTGCCAGCAGTAACCCGGGACTAGCGAACCTTGGTGAGCAGTTCTTC	CASSNPGLANLGEQFF
TRBV6-4	TRBJ2-1	NA	TRBD2	TGTGCCAGCAGTGACTTCTACCCGGGACTAGAGAATGAGCAGTTCTTC	CASSDFYPGLENEQFF
TRBV19	TRBJ1-5	NA	NA	TGTGCCAGTAGTGTCTCGCGAGTTAGCAATCAGCCCCAGCATTTT	CASSVSRVSNQPQHF
TRBV7-2	TRBJ1-2	NA	TRBD1	TGTGCCAGCAGCTGGGACAGGGTGAGTGGCTACACCTTC	CASSWDRVSGYTF
TRBV7-2	TRBJ2-5	few	NA	TGTGCCAGCAGCTTAGACCGGGCAGTCCAAGAGACCCAGTACTTC	CASSLDRAVQETQYF
TRBV7-8	TRBJ1-3	NA	NA	TGTGCCAGCAGCTTAGGCTCAGGGTCGGGAAACACCATATATTTT	CASSLGSGSGNTIYF
TRBV9	TRBJ1-6	NA	TRBD1	TGTGCCAGCAGCGTGACAGGGGATAATTCACCCCTCCACTTT	CASSVTGDNSPLHF
TRBV28	TRBJ2-3	NA	TRBD1	TGTGCCAGCAGTTCTCCGACAGGGGGTACAGATACGCAGTATTTT	CASSSPTGGTDTQYF